Below, 10 T cell receptor beta chains from the same sample are listed, as sequenced in a study of breast tumors, draining lymph nodes, adjacent tissues. From the multiplex PCR reads, TCRdb called clonotypes with MiXCR, one entry per CDR3 protein. The repertoire consists of about 300,000 distinct CDR3 sequences, with about 30% occurring once and the leading ten covering under 1.2%. Breast cancer patients provided tissue from their axillary draining lymph nodes. Sequencing was done on a sample of axillary lymph node tissue. These receptor sequences come from a female donor with breast cancer. Some clones in this sample may be carry-over from other donors' samples.

This chain uses TRBV20-1 with TRBJ2-5; 7 bases line up with TRBD2. The CDR3 sequence is 14 residues long. Germline CDR1 and CDR2: DFQATT and SNEGSKA (reference sequence). V gave up 3 bases and J gave up 4 bases; unmatched junction bases: 8. The CDR3 coding sequence is TGCAGTGCTAGCAGGCCTAGCGGCGTAGAGACCCAGTACTTC. This sequence encodes CSASRPSGVETQYF.

Comment on this clonotype: Possible read error: a much larger clone is one base away. The chain has TRBV9 and TRBJ2-1; the match to TRBD2 covers 7 bases. The CDR3 consists of 14 residues. Per germline, CDR1 SGDLS and CDR2 YYNGEE. The CDR3 DNA follows: TGTGCCAGCAGCGTACTAGCGGTGAACAATGAGCAGTCCTTC. The encoded protein is CASSVLAVNNEQSF. Based on the CDR3 plus reference TRBV9 and TRBJ2-1, the full variable domain is DSGVTQTPKHLITATGQRVTLRCSPRSGDLSVYWYQQSLDQGLQFLIQYYNGEERAKGNILERFSAQQFPDLHSELNLSSLELGDSALYFCASSVLAVNNEQSFGPGTRLTVL.

The V gene is TRBV7-3, the J gene TRBJ2-5; 11 nucleotides line up with TRBD2. J was trimmed by 1 base and V by 4 bases; bases with no gene match: 5. Germline CDR1 and CDR2: SGHTA and FQGTGA. This CDR3 region has 16 residues. The CDR3 DNA reads as TGTGCCAGCAGCTCGGTAGCGGGAGGGGGCCAAGAGACCCAGTACTTC. It is translated as CASSSVAGGGQETQYF.

In this sample, this clonotype turned up many times. The chain recombines TRBV29-1 with TRBJ1-2; D might be TRBD1 (5 bases). With 4 bases removed from V and 5 bases from J, the gap between germline ends came to 14 bases. CDR3 size: 13 residues. The germline CDR1 and CDR2 sequences are SQVTM and ANQGSEA. This CDR3 reads CSVAGGVSYGYTF. Here the CDR3 DNA reads TGCAGCGTTGCCGGGGGGGTCTCATATGGCTACACCTTC.

The V and J genes are TRBV28 and TRBJ2-1, with TRBD2 matching 9 bases. Germline V gene lookup returns CDR1 MDHEN and CDR2 SYDVKM. The CDR3 extends over 15 amino acids. Unmatched junction bases numbered 9, after V lost 7 bases and J lost 5 bases. The CDR3 DNA reads as TGTGCCAGCAACGAGTGGCGGGAGGGGAACAATGAGCAGTTCTTC. It yields the protein CASNEWREGNNEQFF.

This clonotype was seen ten or more times. V usage is TRBV12-3 or TRBV12-4 and J usage is TRBJ2-1; D possibly corresponds to TRBD1 (6 bases). CDR3 length: 14 amino acids. V was pared by 4 bases and J by 6 bases, with 13 bases between. CDR3 coding DNA: TGTGCCAGCAGTTACGCCGGACAGATCAATGAGCAGTTCTTC. It translates to CASSYAGQINEQFF.

This clonotype occurred many times. The chain employs TRBV19 and TRBJ2-2; D not certain. V gave up 7 bases and J gave up 4 bases, with 4 bases separating them. The CDR3 sequence is 11 residues long. Germline CDR1 LNHDA, CDR2 SQIVND (reference sequence). CDR3 region: CASTTTGELFF. CDR3 in DNA: TGTGCCAGTACCACCACCGGGGAGCTGTTTTTT. The full variable domain, in which reference TRBV19 and TRBJ2-2 provide the parts outside the CDR3, is DGGITQSPKYLFRKEGQNVTLSCEQNLNHDAMYWYRQDPGQGLRLIYYSQIVNDFQKGDIAEGYSVSREKKESFPLTVTSAQKNPTAFYLCASTTTGELFFGEGSRLTVL.

About this clonotype itself: Just one base apart from a much larger clone, this may be a read error. CDR3 region: CASSRKVEGPQSF. DNA for the CDR3: TGTGCCAGCAGCCGAAAGGTCGAGGGCCCGCAGTCCTTC. The V and J genes are TRBV11-2 and TRBJ2-1; D is perhaps TRBD2 (5 bases). The length of the CDR3 is 13 residues. Germline V lookup: CDR1 SGHAT, CDR2 FQNNGV.

On this clonotype: Being one base from a much bigger clone, this may be a read error. The chain carries TRBV6-1 and TRBJ1-5; D is perhaps TRBD1 (5 bases). The CDR3 is made up of 14 amino acids. The V gene lost 4 bases and the J gene lost 4 bases, with 11 bases spanning the gap. CDR1 MNHNS and CDR2 SASEGT come from the germline V gene. In DNA, the CDR3 is TGTGCCAGCAGTGTGCGGGCAGGGAATCAGCCCCAGCATTTT. Its translation is CASSVRAGNQPQHF.

This clonotype has just a few counts. The chain links TRBV11-2 to TRBJ2-4; TRBD1 matches 8 bases. CDR1 is SGHAT and CDR2 is FQNNGV in the germline V gene. V lost 4 bases and J lost 7; bases outside the gene matches: 15. The CDR3 totals 17 residues. The CDR3 DNA reads as TGTGCCAGCAGCTCCCTCGGACAGGGCCGGGGGCGGAACATTCAGTACTTC. It yields the protein CASSSLGQGRGRNIQYF.